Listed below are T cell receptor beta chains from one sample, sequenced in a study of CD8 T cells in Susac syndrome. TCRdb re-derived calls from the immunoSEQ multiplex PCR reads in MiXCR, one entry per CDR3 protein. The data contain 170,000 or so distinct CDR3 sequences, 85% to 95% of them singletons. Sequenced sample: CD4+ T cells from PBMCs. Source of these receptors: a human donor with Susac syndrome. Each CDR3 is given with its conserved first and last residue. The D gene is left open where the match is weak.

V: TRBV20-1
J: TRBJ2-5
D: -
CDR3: CSAAQETQYF
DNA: TGCAGTGCGGCCCAAGAGACCCAGTACTTC

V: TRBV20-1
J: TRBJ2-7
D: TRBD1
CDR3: CSAKGTAYEQYF
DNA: TGCAGTGCAAAAGGGACAGCCTACGAGCAGTACTTC

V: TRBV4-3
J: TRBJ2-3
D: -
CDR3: CASSPRLADTQYF
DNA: TGCGCCAGCAGCCCCCGACTGGCGGATACGCAGTATTTT

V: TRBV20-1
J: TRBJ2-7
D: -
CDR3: CSAIGGRRSSYEQYF
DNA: TGCAGTGCTATAGGTGGTCGGAGGAGCTCCTACGAGCAGTACTTC

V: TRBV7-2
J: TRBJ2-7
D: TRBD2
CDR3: CASSWTSGRSSYEQYF
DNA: TGTGCCAGCAGTTGGACTAGCGGGAGGAGCTCCTACGAGCAGTACTTC

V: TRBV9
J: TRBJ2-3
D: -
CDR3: CASSVVPGASTDTQYF
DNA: TGTGCCAGCAGCGTAGTGCCGGGGGCCTCCACAGATACGCAGTATTTT

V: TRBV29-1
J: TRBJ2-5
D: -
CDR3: CSVGVGVSETQYF
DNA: TGCAGCGTTGGAGTCGGGGTTTCGGAGACCCAGTACTTC

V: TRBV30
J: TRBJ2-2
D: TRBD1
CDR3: CAWCLGQGSAELFF
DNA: TGTGCCTGGTGCTTGGGACAGGGTTCTGCGGAGCTGTTTTTT

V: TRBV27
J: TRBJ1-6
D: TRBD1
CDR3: CASSSPASDRVGSYNSPLHF
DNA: TGTGCCAGCAGCTCTCCCGCCTCGGACAGGGTGGGGTCCTATAATTCACCCCTCCACTTT

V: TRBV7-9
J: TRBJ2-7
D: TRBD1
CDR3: CASAGTGGNEQYF
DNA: TGTGCCTCCGCCGGGACAGGGGGCAACGAGCAGTACTTC

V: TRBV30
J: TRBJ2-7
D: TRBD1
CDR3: CAWSQPGQGDEQYF
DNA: TGTGCCTGGAGCCAACCGGGACAGGGGGACGAGCAGTACTTC

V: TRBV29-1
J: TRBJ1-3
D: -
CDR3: CSVGSTASGNTIYF
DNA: TGCAGCGTCGGGTCGACTGCCTCTGGAAACACCATATATTTT

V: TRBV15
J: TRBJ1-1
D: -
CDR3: CATRVGRANTEAFF
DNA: TGTGCCACCAGGGTAGGCAGAGCGAACACTGAAGCTTTCTTT

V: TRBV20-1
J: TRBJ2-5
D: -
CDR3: CSAATGTTQETQYF
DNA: TGCAGTGCTGCCACCGGGACCACACAAGAGACCCAGTACTTC

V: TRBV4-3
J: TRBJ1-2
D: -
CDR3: CASSRTVPRDTTYGYTF
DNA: TGCGCCAGCAGCCGAACAGTCCCCCGGGACACGACCTATGGCTACACCTTC